This TCR beta chain was observed in a study of post-analysis software for immune sequencing data. This clonotype has only a few counts. Its matching antigen is unknown. The V and J ends lost 5 bases and 7 bases, in that order; junction bases with no gene match: 10. Germline V CDR1 and CDR2: SGHRS, YFSETQ. There are 15 residues in the CDR3. Study-level points and caveats: Samples made in the same batch grouped tightly together by F measure. Relative to controls, patients had five TRBV segments at higher frequency, with TRBV5-6, TRBV5-1 and TRBV20-1 among these.

Prepared TCR beta cDNA libraries contained unique molecular identifiers. A single record per CDR3 protein comes from TCRdb applying MiXCR to the PCR reads. Of 350,000 to 450,000 distinct CDR3 sequences in the sample, less than 40% are singletons; the top ten hold 13%. The receptor comes from a girl between 10 and 17 years old with multiple sclerosis. The chain joins TRBV5-1 to TRBJ2-2; the match to TRBD2 covers 8 bases. The source material was blood. DNA of the CDR3: TGCGCCAGCAGACGGCCGGGACTAGACGGCGGGGAGCTGTTTTTT. Its protein product is CASRRPGLDGGELFF.